A single TCR beta chain is shown here with its context. Its antigen is unknown. This sample was included in a study of CD4+ T cells in melanoma. Between the trimmed V and J ends, which lost 7 bases and 4 bases, there was a span of 9 bases. This CDR3 has 12 residues. Germline lookup yields CDR1 SGDLS and CDR2 YYNGEE. Overall study results and limits: Neoantigen-specific CD4+ T cells in melanoma reportedly had diverse differentiation states. A reported correlation linked neoantigen-specific CD4+ T cells to CD8+, macrophage and B cell function.

Repertoires were generated with immunoSEQ multiplex PCR, while TCRdb's copy carries only in-frame clones and drops some. Of roughly 3,800 clones detected, around 62% appear once; the ten largest clones hold roughly a quarter. The sequence derives from a human donor with melanoma. The genes are TRBV9 and TRBJ1-3; D is uncertain. Material: cells from a culture (not recorded whether cultured in vitro). CDR3 residues: CASQSAGNTIYF. CDR3 DNA sequence: TGTGCCAGCCAGAGCGCGGGAAACACCATATATTTT.